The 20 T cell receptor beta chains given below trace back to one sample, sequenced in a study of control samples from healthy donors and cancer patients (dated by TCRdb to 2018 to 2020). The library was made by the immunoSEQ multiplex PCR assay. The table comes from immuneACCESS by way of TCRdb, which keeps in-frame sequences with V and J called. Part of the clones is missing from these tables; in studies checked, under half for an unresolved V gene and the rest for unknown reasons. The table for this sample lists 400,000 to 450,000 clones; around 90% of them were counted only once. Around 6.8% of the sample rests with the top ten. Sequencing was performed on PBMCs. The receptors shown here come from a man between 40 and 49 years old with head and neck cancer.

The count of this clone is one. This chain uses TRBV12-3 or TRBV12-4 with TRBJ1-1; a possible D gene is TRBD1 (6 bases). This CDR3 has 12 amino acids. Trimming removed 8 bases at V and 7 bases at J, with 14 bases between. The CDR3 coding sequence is TGTGCCAGCCGGAGGGGGGCTGGTGAAGCTTTCTTT. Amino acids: CASRRGAGEAFF.

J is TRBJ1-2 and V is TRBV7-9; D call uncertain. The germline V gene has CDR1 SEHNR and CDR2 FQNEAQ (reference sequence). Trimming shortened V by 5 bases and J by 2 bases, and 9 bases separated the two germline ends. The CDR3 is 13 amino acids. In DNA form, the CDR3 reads TGTGCCAGCAGCCCTACAGAGAACTATGGCTACACCTTC. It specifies CASSPTENYGYTF.

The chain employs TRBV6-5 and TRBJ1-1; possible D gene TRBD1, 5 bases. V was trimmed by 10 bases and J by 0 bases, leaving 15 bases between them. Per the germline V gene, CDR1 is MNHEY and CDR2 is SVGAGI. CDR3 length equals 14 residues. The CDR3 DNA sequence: TGTGCCACCTCCCGGGGGACCATGAACACTGAAGCTTTCTTT. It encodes CATSRGTMNTEAFF.

CDR3 sequence reads: CASSEAGGPPYGYTF. Written as DNA, the CDR3 is TGTGCCAGCAGTGAAGCAGGGGGCCCCCCCTATGGCTACACCTTC. This rearrangement joins TRBV6-1 to TRBJ1-2; 7 bases agree with TRBD1. Germline loops: CDR1 MNHNS, CDR2 SASEGT. This CDR3 is 15 amino acids long. The junction had 5 bases not matched to a gene; V was cut back by 0 bases and J by 4 bases.

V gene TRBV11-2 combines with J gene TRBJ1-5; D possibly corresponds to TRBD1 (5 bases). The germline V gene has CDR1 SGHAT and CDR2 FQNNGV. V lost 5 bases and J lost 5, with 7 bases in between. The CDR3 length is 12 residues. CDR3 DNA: TGTGCCAGCAGCCAGGGAGATCAGCCCCAGCATTTT. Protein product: CASSQGDQPQHF.

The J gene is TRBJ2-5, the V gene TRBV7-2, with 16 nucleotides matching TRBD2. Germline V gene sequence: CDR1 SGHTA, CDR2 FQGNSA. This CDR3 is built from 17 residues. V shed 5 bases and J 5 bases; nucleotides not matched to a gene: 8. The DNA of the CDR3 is TGTGCCAGCAGCACCGGGACTAGCGGGGGGGATGGTGAGACCCAGTACTTC. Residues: CASSTGTSGGDGETQYF.

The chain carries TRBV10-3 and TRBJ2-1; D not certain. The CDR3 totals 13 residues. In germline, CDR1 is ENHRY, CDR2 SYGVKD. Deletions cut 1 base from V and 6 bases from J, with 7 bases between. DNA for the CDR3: TGTGCCATCAGTGAGTTAGTAGGCAATGAGCAGTTCTTC. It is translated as CAISELVGNEQFF.

In DNA form, the CDR3 reads TGTGCCAGCAGCTTAATGACGGGGGTGAGGGAGACCCAGTACTTC. Translated: CASSLMTGVRETQYF. The chain couples TRBV7-2 to TRBJ2-5, with D perhaps matching TRBD2 (6 bases). The CDR3 spans 15 residues. V was shortened by 2 bases and J by 5 bases, with 15 bases between the two germline ends. Germline V CDR1 and CDR2: SGHTA, FQGNSA.

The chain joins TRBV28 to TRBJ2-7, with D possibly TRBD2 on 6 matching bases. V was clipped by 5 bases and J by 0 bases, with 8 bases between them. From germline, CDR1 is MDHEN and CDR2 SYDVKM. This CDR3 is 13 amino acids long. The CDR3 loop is CASSIAASYEQYF. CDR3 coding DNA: TGTGCCAGCAGTATAGCGGCCTCCTACGAGCAGTACTTC.

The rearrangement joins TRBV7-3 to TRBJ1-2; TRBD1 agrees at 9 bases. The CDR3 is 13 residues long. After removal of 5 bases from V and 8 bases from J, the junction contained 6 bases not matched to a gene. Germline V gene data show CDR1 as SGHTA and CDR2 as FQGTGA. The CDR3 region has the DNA TGTGCCAGCAGCCCGGGACAGGGAGGCGGCTACACCTTC. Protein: CASSPGQGGGYTF.

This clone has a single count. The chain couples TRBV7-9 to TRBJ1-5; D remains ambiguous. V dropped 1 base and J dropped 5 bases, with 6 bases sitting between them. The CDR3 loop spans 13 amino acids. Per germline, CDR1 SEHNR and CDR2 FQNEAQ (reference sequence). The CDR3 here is CASSLDSDQPQHF. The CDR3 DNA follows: TGTGCCAGCAGCTTAGATTCGGATCAGCCCCAGCATTTT.

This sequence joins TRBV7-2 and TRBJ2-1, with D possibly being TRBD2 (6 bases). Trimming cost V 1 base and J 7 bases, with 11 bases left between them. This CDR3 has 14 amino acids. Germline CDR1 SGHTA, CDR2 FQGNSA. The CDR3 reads CASSLGVGGNEQFF. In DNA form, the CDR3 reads TGTGCCAGCAGCTTAGGGGTTGGGGGGAATGAGCAGTTCTTC.

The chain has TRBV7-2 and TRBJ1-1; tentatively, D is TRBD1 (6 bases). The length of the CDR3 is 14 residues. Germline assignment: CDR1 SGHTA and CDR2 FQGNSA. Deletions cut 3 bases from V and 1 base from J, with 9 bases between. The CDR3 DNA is TGTGCCAGCAGCTTCAGGGGCCGGAACACTGAAGCTTTCTTT. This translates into CASSFRGRNTEAFF.

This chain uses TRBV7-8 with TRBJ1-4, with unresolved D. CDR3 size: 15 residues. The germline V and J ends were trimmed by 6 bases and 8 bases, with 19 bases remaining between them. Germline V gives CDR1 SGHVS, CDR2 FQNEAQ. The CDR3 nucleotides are TGTGCCAGCAGTCGTAGGTCAGAGGTTAGCGAAAAACTGTTTTTT. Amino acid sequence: CASSRRSEVSEKLFF.

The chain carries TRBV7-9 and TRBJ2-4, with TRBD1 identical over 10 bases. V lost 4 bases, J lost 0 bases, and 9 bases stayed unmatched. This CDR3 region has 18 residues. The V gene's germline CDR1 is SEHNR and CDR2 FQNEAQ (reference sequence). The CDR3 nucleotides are TGTGCCAGCAGCTACTCCGGGACAGGGGCCGGAGCCAAAAACATTCAGTACTTC. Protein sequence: CASSYSGTGAGAKNIQYF.

DNA for the CDR3: TGTGCCAGCAGCTTAGCGGGGCTGGGTGAAGCTTTCTTT. This codes for CASSLAGLGEAFF. The chain uses TRBV7-8 and TRBJ1-1, with D possibly being TRBD1 (5 bases). The length of the CDR3 is 13 residues. The germline V gene encodes CDR1 SGHVS and CDR2 FQNEAQ. Trimming took 0 bases from V and 7 from J, leaving 9 bases between them.

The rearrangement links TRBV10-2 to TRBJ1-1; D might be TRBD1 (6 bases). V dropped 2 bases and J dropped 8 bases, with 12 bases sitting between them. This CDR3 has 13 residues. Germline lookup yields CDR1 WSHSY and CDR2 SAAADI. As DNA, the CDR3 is TGCGCCAGCAGTGAGCATCGGGACAAAGAAGCTTTCTTT. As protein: CASSEHRDKEAFF.

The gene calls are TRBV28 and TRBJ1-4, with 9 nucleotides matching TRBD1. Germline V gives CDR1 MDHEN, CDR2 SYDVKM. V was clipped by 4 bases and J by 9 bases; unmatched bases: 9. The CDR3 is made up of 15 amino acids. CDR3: CASSYTGTGFQKLFF. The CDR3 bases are TGTGCCAGCAGTTATACCGGGACAGGGTTTCAAAAACTGTTTTTT.

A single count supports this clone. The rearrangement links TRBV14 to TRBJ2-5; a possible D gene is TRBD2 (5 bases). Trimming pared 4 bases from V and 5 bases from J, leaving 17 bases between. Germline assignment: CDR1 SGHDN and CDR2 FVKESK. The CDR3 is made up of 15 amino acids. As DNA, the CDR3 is TGTGCCAGCAGCCCGGGGAGTGCGGGTTTGGAGACCCAGTACTTC. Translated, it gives CASSPGSAGLETQYF.

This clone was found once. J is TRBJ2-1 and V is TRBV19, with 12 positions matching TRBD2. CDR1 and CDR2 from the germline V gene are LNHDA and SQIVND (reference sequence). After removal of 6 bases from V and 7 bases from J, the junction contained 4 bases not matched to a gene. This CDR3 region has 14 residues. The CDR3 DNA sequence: TGTGCCAGTAGGGGACTAGCGGGCGAGAATGAGCAGTTCTTC. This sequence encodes CASRGLAGENEQFF. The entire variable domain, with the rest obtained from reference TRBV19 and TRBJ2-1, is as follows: DGGITQSPKYLFRKEGQNVTLSCEQNLNHDAMYWYRQDPGQGLRLIYYSQIVNDFQKGDIAEGYSVSREKKESFPLTVTSAQKNPTAFYLCASRGLAGENEQFFGPGTRLTVL.